The clone carrying this T cell receptor beta chain was seen repeatedly, ten times or more. TCRdb re-called the 5' RACE reads with MiXCR, one entry per CDR3 protein. In the table there are 40,000 to 60,000 distinct CDR3 sequences, around 13% of which are singletons. This specimen belongs to a study of neurological immune-mediated disorders. The junction had 8 bases not matched to a gene; V was cut back by 4 bases and J by 7 bases. CDR3 size: 15 residues. Germline loops: CDR1 SGHRS, CDR2 YFSETQ. The sample's time point: longitudinal time-point 2. Material: PBMCs. V is TRBV5-1 and J is TRBJ2-1; 10 bases are shared with TRBD1. This TCR derives from a male donor with HTLV-1-associated myelopathy (HAM/TSP). DNA of the CDR3: TGCGCCAGCAGCCGTGACAGGGGGCGCGGAAATGAGCAGTTCTTC. Protein: CASSRDRGRGNEQFF.